This paragraph covers one T cell receptor (beta chain) sequence. Its cognate antigen is unknown. The sample comes from a study of post-analysis software for immune sequencing data. Study results and limitations: Versus controls, multiple sclerosis patients showed significantly lower diversity (normalized Chao1). Patients used about five TRBV segments, including TRBV5-6, TRBV5-1 and TRBV20-1, more often than controls.

The CDR3 runs to 13 residues. Unmatched junction bases numbered 10, after V lost 8 bases and J lost 13 bases. Germline V gene data show CDR1 as ENHRY and CDR2 as SYGVKD. TCR beta cDNA libraries had unique molecular identifiers. TCRdb independently ran MiXCR on the PCR reads; one entry per CDR3 protein. The sample has approximately 730,000 distinct CDR3 sequences; roughly 27% are singletons. Sequencing used blood. The rearrangement links TRBV10-3 to TRBJ2-4; TRBD1 matches 11 bases. This sequence was found in a girl aged 5-17 years with multiple sclerosis. The CDR3 region has the DNA TGTGCCATCGTGGGACAGGGGGAGGGGGAGCAGTACTTC. Amino acid sequence: CAIVGQGEGEQYF.